Sequencing of this T cell receptor beta chain was carried out in a study of OX40 agonist ivuxolimab in advanced cancers. In the study overall: Ivuxolimab, which targeted the costimulatory receptor OX40 (CD134), was an agonistic, fully human IgG2 monoclonal antibody. Intravenous ivuxolimab was administered to patients every 2 weeks at six dose levels: 0.01, 0.1, 0.3, 1.5, 3 and 10 mg/kg. Of the approximately 54 patients in dose escalation, some 20 had hepatocellular carcinoma, about 15 had melanoma, 9 had renal cell carcinoma and 9 had head and neck cancer. In the dose-escalation cohort, more than 75% of patients were male, and the mean age was about 55 years, with a range of about 23 to 80. Prior anti-PD-1, anti-PD-L1 or anti-CTLA-4 therapy was permitted, and less than 45% of dose-escalation patients had received checkpoint inhibitors. Partial responses occurred in three dose-escalation patients, of whom one had hepatocellular carcinoma and two had cutaneous melanoma. The purpose of peripheral TCRbeta sequencing was to test whether ivuxolimab changed TCR sequence diversity and led to clonal T-cell expansion. The paper reports the monotherapy dose-escalation portion (N of about 50 patients) of the phase I ivuxolimab trial.

Points the paper makes about the study in general: At doses from 0.1 to 3.0 mg/kg, clonal expansion was seen in both CD4+ and CD8+ blood T cells between baseline and week 6. Low levels of normalized T-cell clonal expansion were also seen in some patients who did not respond. The antigen specificity of the clonally expanded peripheral T cells was not determined. After ivuxolimab, CD8+ T cells had more expanded clones than CD4+ T cells on average. In partial responders in the 0.1-3.0 mg/kg groups, normalized peripheral clonal expansion was found to be among the lowest, especially among CD8+ T cells.

To sequence the TCRbeta CDR3 region, genomic DNA was isolated from the sorted cells. The immunoSEQ Assay was used for sequencing of TCRbeta CDR3 regions. In its TCRdb copy, this immuneACCESS table keeps in-frame sequences only and misses some clones. Where compared with another copy, unresolved V genes explain less than half of these, and the others have no known cause. The sample includes tens of thousands of clones, with 80% to 85% observed a single time. The top ten clones comprise around 16% of the sample. The trial excluded patients who had a history of autoimmune disease or were on systemic immunosuppression. Peripheral blood for TCR sequencing was collected from all dose cohorts at baseline, on cycle 4 day 1, and on cycle 7 day 1. Samples were obtained from an open-label, multicenter, first-in-human phase I dose-escalation trial of ivuxolimab. Adults with locally advanced or metastatic melanoma, renal cell, hepatocellular, or head and neck squamous cell carcinoma were enrolled in the trial. Before TCR sequencing, CD4+ T cells and CD8+ T cells were sorted from peripheral blood as separate populations.

In the case of this clone: The antigen it binds to is not known. Base qualities are not recorded, but no much larger clone differs from it by a single base.

According to the germline V gene (reference sequence), CDR1 reads LNHDA and CDR2 reads SQIVND. The CDR3 covers 15 residues, taking in both the cysteine and the phenylalanine. The entry retains the CDR3 DNA only, 45 bases that are in frame from base 1. V and J are truncated by 3 bases and 7 bases respectively, leaving an intervening sequence of 16 bases. This clonotype was sampled from an adult with an advanced solid tumor such as melanoma, head and neck, liver or kidney cancer. This receptor chain uses TRBV19 and TRBJ2-4, and perhaps TRBD1 as D gene, on 5 matching bases. Specimen: CD4+ or CD8+ T cells sorted from blood, collected in a trial of the OX40 agonist ivuxolimab. CDR3 region: CASSMVGQGGNIQYF. The DNA sequence follows: TGTGCCAGTAGTATGGTTGGGCAGGGTGGTAACATTCAGTACTTC.